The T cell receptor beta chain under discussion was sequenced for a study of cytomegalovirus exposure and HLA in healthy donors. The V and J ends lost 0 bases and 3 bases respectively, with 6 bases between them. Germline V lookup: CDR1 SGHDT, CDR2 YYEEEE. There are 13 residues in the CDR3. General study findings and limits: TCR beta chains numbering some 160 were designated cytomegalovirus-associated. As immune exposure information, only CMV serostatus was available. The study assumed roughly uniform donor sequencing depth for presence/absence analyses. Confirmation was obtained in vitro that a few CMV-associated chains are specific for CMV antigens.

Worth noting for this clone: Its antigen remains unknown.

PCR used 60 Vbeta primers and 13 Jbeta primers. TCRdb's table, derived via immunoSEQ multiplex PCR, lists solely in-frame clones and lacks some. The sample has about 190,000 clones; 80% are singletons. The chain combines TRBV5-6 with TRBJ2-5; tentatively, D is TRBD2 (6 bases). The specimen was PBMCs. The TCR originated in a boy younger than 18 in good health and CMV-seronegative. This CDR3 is CASSLGGEETQYF. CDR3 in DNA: TGTGCCAGCAGCTTGGGGGGGGAAGAGACCCAGTACTTC.